The 21 T cell receptor beta chains reported below all come from one sample, sequenced in a study of CXCR3-negative and CXCR3-positive naive CD8 T cells. Researchers prepared the TRB cDNA libraries using 5' RACE with UMI labels. TCRdb re-called the 5' RACE reads and gives one entry per CDR3 protein, without DNA. Its listing shows approximately 140,000 distinct CDR3 sequences. Study-level results: TRB CDR3 hydrophobicity was greater in CXCR3-positive naive cells than in CXCR3-negative naive cells.

Their target antigens are unknown. What was sequenced was naive CXCR3+ CD8+ T cells from blood. Subset: CD45RO-CCR7+CD27+CD95- naive CD8+ T cells expressing CXCR3 (TNR3+). These TCRs come from a human donor in good health. Some clones in this sample may be carry-over from other donors' samples.

The chain carries TRBV4-2 and TRBJ2-3; TCRdb outputs TRBD2, but without DNA this stays unchecked. Germline values: CDR1 LGHNA, CDR2 YNFKEQ. This CDR3 has 16 residues. The CDR3 sequence is CASSQDQVALLYTQYF.

V and J are TRBV12-3 or TRBV12-4 and TRBJ2-1; lacking DNA, the TRBD2 call made by TCRdb goes unchecked. This CDR3 is built from 18 residues. CDR3 region: CASTDGTSGRAVGNEQFF.

The J gene is TRBJ2-6, the V gene TRBV20-1. Germline V gives CDR1 DFQATT, CDR2 SNEGSKA (reference sequence). This CDR3 contains 14 residues. The CDR3 sequence: CSAREFSGANVLTF.

The gene calls are TRBV4-3 and TRBJ1-2; as DNA is missing, the TRBD1 call by TCRdb cannot be tested. Looked up from germline, CDR1 is LGHNA and CDR2 is YSLEER. The CDR3 has 17 amino acids. The CDR3 loop reads CASSQGIRTGSIHGYTF.

V gene TRBV13 combines with J gene TRBJ2-1. This CDR3 comprises 17 residues. Per the germline V gene, CDR1 is PRHDT and CDR2 is FYEKMQ (reference sequence). The CDR3 reads CASSLGLTGSSYNEQFF.

CDR3 protein: CAISEGTGRNEQFF. The V call is TRBV10-3, the J call TRBJ2-1; TCRdb lists TRBD1, though no DNA is available to test this call. Germline V gives CDR1 ENHRY, CDR2 SYGVKD. This CDR3 has 14 amino acids.

The J gene is TRBJ2-1, the V gene TRBV4-1; the D gene TCRdb calls, TRBD2, cannot be checked with no DNA. Per germline, CDR1 MGHRA and CDR2 YSYEKL. This CDR3 has 19 amino acids. The CDR3 loop is CASSHRAGTRGSSYNEQFF.

This rearrangement joins TRBV10-3 to TRBJ2-1; absent DNA, TCRdb's TRBD2 call cannot be checked. The CDR3 consists of 14 residues. Per the germline V gene, CDR1 is ENHRY and CDR2 is SYGVKD. The CDR3 sequence is CAIRDAGSYNEQFF.

This chain uses TRBV11-1 with TRBJ2-1; lacking DNA, the TRBD2 call made by TCRdb goes unchecked. In germline, CDR1 is SGHAT, CDR2 FQDESV (reference sequence). The CDR3 spans 14 residues. CDR3 region: CASSAGGSGNEQFF.

V is TRBV6-2 or TRBV6-3 and J is TRBJ2-5; absent DNA, TCRdb's TRBD2 call cannot be checked. The V gene's germline CDR1 is MNHEY and CDR2 SVGEGT. This CDR3 spans 18 amino acids. This chain's CDR3 is CASSYAETGTSVWKTQYF.

The V call is TRBV4-1, the J call TRBJ2-1. The germline V gene has CDR1 MGHRA and CDR2 YSYEKL. The length of the CDR3 is 12 residues. CDR3 sequence reads: CASSQWGDEQFF.

The chain employs TRBV29-1 and TRBJ2-1; TCRdb reports TRBD2, a call that lacks DNA to check it against. Germline CDR1 reads SQVTM; CDR2 reads ANQGSEA. There are 18 residues in the CDR3. The CDR3 protein is CSVEDDLWREGSGNEQFF.

This chain links TRBV29-1 with TRBJ1-1; TCRdb selects TRBD1, and the lack of DNA leaves this call unchecked. The germline CDR1 and CDR2 sequences are SQVTM and ANQGSEA. This CDR3 contains 13 residues. This chain's CDR3 is CSVDGGEVTEAFF.

The chain links TRBV5-6 to TRBJ2-1; TCRdb gives TRBD2 as the D gene, but with no DNA this cannot be confirmed. The CDR3 spans 15 residues. Germline V lookup: CDR1 SGHDT, CDR2 YYEEEE. The CDR3 here is CASSLGTSLHNEQFF.

This chain connects TRBV21-1 to TRBJ2-7; TCRdb selects TRBD1, and the lack of DNA leaves this call unchecked. TRBV21-1 is a pseudogene. The CDR3 totals 18 residues. CDR3 amino acids: CASSKEGSDSASSYEQYF.

The chain is built from TRBV12-3 or TRBV12-4 and TRBJ2-2; without DNA, the TCRdb call of TRBD1 cannot be checked. CDR3 length: 15 residues. This CDR3 is CASNAGQGIGGELFF.

The V gene is TRBV14, the J gene TRBJ2-3; with no DNA, the TCRdb D assignment of TRBD2 cannot be verified. This CDR3 is built from 14 residues. Germline V gene sequence: CDR1 SGHDN, CDR2 FVKESK. The CDR3 reads CASGGTGEGDTRYF.

This chain joins TRBV5-6 and TRBJ2-1. The CDR3 has 13 residues. CDR1 is SGHDT and CDR2 is YYEEEE in the germline V gene. CDR3: CASSLPGVNEQFF.

This chain links TRBV19 with TRBJ1-6. Germline V gene data show CDR1 as LNHDA and CDR2 as SQIVND (reference sequence). This CDR3 region has 13 residues. CDR3 amino acids: CASSSHGNSPLHF. Full variable domain (rest looked up from reference TRBV19 and TRBJ1-6): DGGITQSPKYLFRKEGQNVTLSCEQNLNHDAMYWYRQDPGQGLRLIYYSQIVNDFQKGDIAEGYSVSREKKESFPLTVTSAQKNPTAFYLCASSSHGNSPLHFGNGTRLTVT.

The V gene is TRBV6-5, the J gene TRBJ2-2. Germline CDR1 MNHEY, CDR2 SVGAGI. The CDR3 is made up of 13 amino acids. The CDR3: CASSYDNTGELFF.

CDR3 region: CASSVPRTSFNEQFF. The V and J genes are TRBV4-2 and TRBJ2-1; lacking DNA, the TRBD2 call made by TCRdb goes unchecked. The CDR3 extends over 15 amino acids. From germline, CDR1 is LGHNA and CDR2 YNFKEQ.